The present TCR beta chain was sequenced within a study of STAT5B mutations in CD4+ large granular lymphocyte leukemia. Study results and limitations: Patient CD4-sorted repertoires looked more clonal than healthy CD4+ repertoires, even without putative leukemic clones.

CDR1 is LNHDA and CDR2 is SQIVND in the germline V gene (reference sequence). There are 12 residues in the CDR3. Trimming took 7 bases from V and 5 from J, leaving 6 bases between them. Assay used: immunoSEQ multiplex PCR; TCRdb lists only in-frame clones, some missing. Here the sample spans 40,000 to 45,000 clones, roughly four fifths being singletons. Concerning this clone: The target antigen is unknown.

The sequence was obtained from a human donor in good health. Input material: CD4+ T cells from blood buffy coats. V and J are TRBV19 and TRBJ2-6; D is undetermined. The CDR3 bases are TGTGCCAGTACATCCTGGGCCAACGTCCTGACTTTC. This gives the protein CASTSWANVLTF.